These 7 T cell receptor beta chains share one sample of origin, sequenced in a study of post-analysis software for immune sequencing data. Overall study results and limits: Patients had higher frequencies than controls of about five TRBV segments, including TRBV5-6, TRBV5-1 and TRBV20-1.

The antigens these receptors bind are not known. Presence of unique molecular identifiers characterized the TCR beta cDNA libraries. TCRdb fed the PCR reads into MiXCR, producing one record per CDR3 protein. The sample consists of about 430,000 distinct CDR3 sequences, 35% to 45% of them appearing once. The sequencing input was blood. These receptors came from a girl aged 2 to 9 with multiple sclerosis.

This clonotype was counted between two and nine times. The chain couples TRBV28 to TRBJ2-7; TRBD2 matches 12 bases. The DNA matches TRBJ2-5 better at its end, which makes the J call doubtful. The CDR3 runs 16 residues. Per the germline V gene, CDR1 is MDHEN and CDR2 is SYDVKM. CDR3 nucleotide sequence: TGTGCCAGCAGTTTAGTAGGACTAGCGGGACGAGAGACCCAGTACTTC. Amino acid sequence: CASSLVGLAGRETQYF.

This clonotype was seen only a few times. The chain links TRBV28 to TRBJ2-5; TRBD2 might be the D (5 bases). This CDR3 region has 17 residues. Germline loops: CDR1 MDHEN, CDR2 SYDVKM. The V and J ends lost 4 bases and 1 base respectively, with 19 bases between them. The CDR3 reads CASSWERSLRPQETQYF. Here the CDR3 DNA reads TGTGCCAGCAGTTGGGAGAGATCGCTCCGGCCCCAAGAGACCCAGTACTTC.

A few counts support this clonotype. The J gene is TRBJ2-7, the V gene TRBV20-1; 11 bases align to TRBD1. Germline V gene lookup returns CDR1 DFQATT and CDR2 SNEGSKA (reference sequence). Losses at the gene ends were 5 bases for V and 7 bases for J; bases not matched to a gene: 7. This CDR3 is built from 13 residues. CDR3: CSAARDRGFEQYF. The DNA for the CDR3 is TGCAGTGCTGCCCGGGACAGGGGGTTTGAGCAGTACTTC.

The chain is built from TRBV29-1 and TRBJ2-5, with D perhaps given as TRBD1 or TRBD2 (6 bases each). The closer fit of TRBJ2-1 to the DNA end suggests the J call may be wrong. The germline gives CDR1 SQVTM, CDR2 ANQGSEA. The CDR3 covers 14 residues. The CDR3: CSVEVLAGQETQFF. In DNA, the CDR3 is TGCAGCGTTGAAGTGTTGGCGGGACAAGAGACCCAGTTCTTC.

The J gene is TRBJ2-4, the V gene TRBV5-6, with a possible D match to TRBD1 (6 bases). The DNA end favors TRBJ2-7, so the J call may be wrong. There are 14 residues in the CDR3. Germline CDR1 reads SGHDT; CDR2 reads YYEEEE. The chain's CDR3 is CASSYGTPSYEQYF. CDR3 bases: TGTGCCAGCAGTTACGGGACACCTTCCTACGAGCAGTACTTC.

The gene calls are TRBV27 and TRBJ2-1; D is unresolved. The germline CDR1 and CDR2 sequences are MNHEY and SMNVEV (reference sequence). Trimming pared 4 bases from V and 0 bases from J, leaving 10 bases between. CDR3 length: 15 amino acids. The CDR3 nucleotides read TGTGCCAGCAGTTCTCTACCTAGCTCCTACAATGAGCAGTTCTTC. Protein: CASSSLPSSYNEQFF.

This clonotype appeared a few times. V is TRBV12-5 and J is TRBJ2-3; D could derive from TRBD1 or TRBD2 (5 bases each). The V gene lost 1 base and the J gene lost 5 bases, with 13 bases spanning the gap. The CDR3 loop spans 15 amino acids. Germline-derived CDR1 and CDR2 are LGHNT and FRNRAP. The CDR3: CASGLGGAGIDTQYF. Here the CDR3 DNA reads TGTGCTAGTGGTTTGGGGGGAGCAGGGATAGATACGCAGTATTTT. The whole variable domain, filled in from reference TRBV12-5 and TRBJ2-3, reads DARVTQTPRHKVTEMGQEVTMRCQPILGHNTVFWYRQTMMQGLELLAYFRNRAPLDDSGMPKDRFSAEMPDATLATLKIQPSEPRDSAVYFCASGLGGAGIDTQYFGPGTRLTVL.